This paragraph reports one T cell receptor (beta chain). Its antigen is currently not known. The input lacks base qualities; no much larger clone sits a single base away. The data were taken from a study of vaccination effects on CD4 cells after COVID-19 (dated by TCRdb to between 2021 and 2022). For the study in its entirety: Across the study, the median time from the second dose to post-vaccine sampling was 72 days (range 14 to 241). SARS-CoV-2 spike-specific CD4+ TCR repertoires from before and after mRNA vaccination were compared in COVID-19 convalescent patients and in infection-naive vaccine recipients. A total of 10 COVID-19 convalescent patients and a handful of SARS-CoV-2-naive healthy vaccine recipients were included in the full study. The Oncomine TCR Beta short-read assay on an Illumina iSeq 100 was used to sequence cultures from other donors in the study. Study-level results and caveats: In healthy vaccine recipients, vaccine-induced clones were almost all SARS-CoV-2 mono-reactive, with only 1 of 255 being cross-reactive with common cold coronaviruses. Limitations of the study were the small number of convalescent patients and the absence of early post-infection timepoints. Both infection-induced and vaccine-induced clones contracted markedly at late post-vaccination timepoints, which is consistent with waning T cell responses.

Library preparation was by the immunoSEQ multiplex PCR assay. DNA from the cultured, isolated CD4+ T cells was subjected to TCR beta CDR3 sequencing. From the authors' description of their analysis: Non-productive TCR sequences were discarded, and reads were trimmed to the CDR3 region, with only CDR3s of 7 or more amino acids retained. Antigen-specific clonotypes were identified using the MANAFEST web app by comparison of expansion in peptide wells against reference cultures. For clones to be considered positive, expansion at FDR<0.05 versus reference and all other wells, an odds ratio above 5, and a frequency above 0.1% in two replicate wells were required. Cross-reactive clonotypes were defined as significantly expanded in SARS-CoV-2 spike wells and in at least one common cold coronavirus spike condition. CDR3 similarity was assessed by Levenshtein distance with the stringdist R package, and unrooted trees were built with ape in R 3.6.1. TCRdb limited this immuneACCESS table to in-frame rearrangements with V and J called. A share of clones is missing; checked studies link under half to unresolved V genes, and the rest is unexplained. The V and J calls and clone size are taken from that table; D and trimming were inferred from the DNA. The sample records under 35,000 clones, over 55% of which are singletons. The ten largest clones capture approximately 8.9% of the sample.

To identify antigen-specific CD4+ T cell clonotypes by their expansion, the ViraFEST assay first stimulated PBMC with viral peptide pools and then applied TCR sequencing. After less than 13 days of culture, CD4+ T cells were isolated with the EasySep CD4+ T cell isolation kit. Each participant received two doses of an mRNA SARS-CoV-2 vaccine, either BNT162b2 or mRNA-1273. None of the healthy vaccine recipients had a prior SARS-CoV-2 infection, which was confirmed by nucleocapsid antibody tests that came back negative both before and after vaccination. Each well held around 2 million PBMC cultured in IMDM containing roughly 5% human AB serum, 8 to 10 IU/ml IL-2 and gentamicin, along with around 9.4 ug/ml peptides. On days 3 and 7, half of the culture medium was replaced with fresh IL-2-containing medium. Each peptide stimulation condition was cultured in triplicate wells unless otherwise noted. PBMC were separated from whole blood using Ficoll-Paque Plus gradient centrifugation and were then either cryopreserved at -140C or used fresh. The spike proteins of SARS-CoV-2 and of the common cold coronaviruses HCoV-NL63, HCoV-OC43 and HCoV-229E were spanned by overlapping peptide pools. Genomic DNA was extracted from cultured CD4+ T cells with the QIAamp micro DNA kit.

The receptor was derived from a human donor who received a COVID-19 vaccine. The input for sequencing was CD4+ T cells from PBMCs cultured with SARS-CoV-2 spike peptides, taken after COVID-19 vaccination. The cell subset or site label of this sample denotes: SARS-CoV-2 spike overlapping peptide pool stimulation.

The CDR3 is CASRGRPNYGYTF. The DNA sequence is TGTGCCAGCAGGGGGCGACCAAACTATGGCTACACCTTC. In this chain, TRBV28 is recombined with TRBJ1-2; TRBD1 is possibly the D segment (5 matching bases). Relative to germline, V is 6 bases shorter and J is 2 bases shorter, with 10 bases between their ends. The CDR3, cysteine through phenylalanine, is 13 amino acids long. Only the CDR3 portion is preserved as DNA: 39 bases, with reading frame beginning at the first base. Per the germline V gene, MDHEN is the CDR1 and SYDVKM is the CDR2.